A single sample gave rise to the 19 T cell receptor beta chains below, sequenced in a study of PD-1 and CTLA-4 blockade in melanoma. The table came from immunoSEQ multiplex PCR; TCRdb's copy has only in-frame clones and leaves some out. Found here are about 31,000 clones, less than 95% of them singletons; the top ten hold over 8.5%. Sequences were derived from CD8+ T cells from peripheral blood, sampled from a patient given anti-PD-1 treatment. These receptors were obtained from a human donor with melanoma.

This sequence joins TRBV11-1 and TRBJ1-1; weak D call: TRBD1 (5 bases). V lost 0 bases and J lost 8, with 10 bases in between. Germline lookup yields CDR1 SGHAT and CDR2 FQDESV (reference sequence). The CDR3 covers 13 residues. The DNA of the CDR3 is TGTGCCAGCAGCTTAGCCGGGACCGCGGAAGCTTTCTTT. Translation: CASSLAGTAEAFF.

CDR3 residues: CAWSVVGLPGENLNYGYTF. The CDR3 region has the DNA TGTGCCTGGAGTGTAGTTGGATTGCCAGGAGAGAACCTAAACTATGGCTACACCTTC. The chain has TRBV30 and TRBJ1-2; D ambiguous. Germline V gene lookup returns CDR1 GTSNPN and CDR2 SVGIG (reference sequence). There are 19 residues in the CDR3. With 0 bases removed from V and 2 bases from J, the gap between germline ends came to 25 bases.

This chain links TRBV27 with TRBJ1-2, with a possible D match to TRBD1 (5 bases). The CDR3 runs to 13 residues. The V end lost 2 bases, the J end lost 2 bases, and 6 bases lay between the germline ends. Germline values: CDR1 MNHEY, CDR2 SMNVEV (reference sequence). CDR3 loop: CASSLGANYGYTF. CDR3 DNA: TGTGCCAGCAGTTTAGGGGCCAACTATGGCTACACCTTC.

The rearrangement uses TRBV6-1 and TRBJ2-1; TRBD2 matches 8 bases. CDR3 length: 16 residues. The ends lost 3 bases at V and 8 bases at J; junction bases unmatched: 12. Germline V CDR1 and CDR2: MNHNS, SASEGT. This chain's CDR3 is CASSDIALAAGDEQFF. The CDR3 DNA reads TGTGCCAGCAGTGATATCGCACTAGCGGCTGGGGATGAGCAGTTCTTC.

CDR3 DNA sequence: TGTGCCAGCAGCTCCTGGACTAGCGGGGAACTCACAGATACGCAGTATTTT. Protein: CASSSWTSGELTDTQYF. The gene calls are TRBV13 and TRBJ2-3; TRBD2 agrees at 12 bases. Germline V gene sequence: CDR1 PRHDT, CDR2 FYEKMQ (reference sequence). V lost 4 bases to trimming and J lost 2 bases; unmatched junction nucleotides: 7. This CDR3 is 17 amino acids long.

The rearrangement uses TRBV7-8 and TRBJ2-1; weak D call: TRBD2 (5 bases). Germline values: CDR1 SGHVS, CDR2 FQNEAQ. V was clipped by 3 bases and J by 4 bases, with 13 bases between them. CDR3 length: 15 amino acids. The CDR3 loop is CASSFGDYQYNEQFF. The CDR3 coding sequence is TGTGCCAGCAGCTTTGGAGACTACCAATACAATGAGCAGTTCTTC.

The V call is TRBV30, the J call TRBJ1-2; TRBD1 might be the D (6 bases). In germline, CDR1 is GTSNPN, CDR2 SVGIG (reference sequence). The CDR3 is 11 residues long. The ends were cut back, 5 bases at V and 4 bases at J, with 8 bases in the middle. The CDR3 region has the DNA TGTGCCTGGGGGGGGCCCTATGGCTACACCTTC. This gives the protein CAWGGPYGYTF. The full variable domain, its missing parts supplied by reference TRBV30 and TRBJ1-2, is SQTIHQWPATLVQPVGSPLSLECTVEGTSNPNLYWYRQAAGRGLQLLFYSVGIGQISSEVPQNLSASRPQDRQFILSSKKLLLSDSGFYLCAWGGPYGYTFGSGTRLTVV.

J is TRBJ2-7 and V is TRBV7-9; tentative D call: TRBD2 (5 bases). With 1 base removed from V and 5 bases from J, the gap between germline ends came to 9 bases. CDR3 length: 13 residues. CDR1 SEHNR and CDR2 FQNEAQ come from the germline V gene (reference sequence). The CDR3 loop reads CASSLELENEQYF. DNA for the CDR3: TGTGCCAGCAGCTTAGAACTAGAAAACGAGCAGTACTTC.

This chain connects TRBV11-2 to TRBJ2-1; 7 bases agree with TRBD2. The CDR3 runs to 14 residues. The J segment lost 7 bases and the V segment lost 8 bases, leaving 11 bases of the junction unmatched. Per the germline V gene, CDR1 is SGHAT and CDR2 is FQNNGV. For the CDR3, the DNA is TGTGCCAGCGCTCGTGGGGGGGGAAAGAATGAGCAGTTCTTC. Protein: CASARGGGKNEQFF.

The chain joins TRBV4-2 to TRBJ2-7; D remains unclear. Per germline, CDR1 LGHNA and CDR2 YNFKEQ. This CDR3 contains 14 residues. Trimming pared 1 base from V and 0 bases from J, leaving 7 bases between. The CDR3 DNA reads as TGTGCCAGCAGCCAAGTAGGGCTCTCCTACGAGCAGTACTTC. Its protein product is CASSQVGLSYEQYF.

The gene calls are TRBV27 and TRBJ1-1, with D unresolved. This CDR3 region has 15 residues. Germline-derived CDR1 and CDR2 are MNHEY and SMNVEV (reference sequence). The V gene lost 5 bases and the J gene lost 0 bases, with 13 bases spanning the gap. The CDR3 is CASSPQTHLNTEAFF. The CDR3 nucleotides read TGTGCCAGCAGTCCTCAGACCCATTTGAACACTGAAGCTTTCTTT.

This clone came up a few times. The chain employs TRBV4-1 and TRBJ1-1; D not resolved. Germline V gene data show CDR1 as MGHRA and CDR2 as YSYEKL. CDR3 length equals 13 residues. V was clipped by 0 bases and J by 4 bases, with 6 bases between them. The CDR3: CASSQDVGTEAFF. The CDR3 DNA sequence: TGCGCCAGCAGCCAAGATGTCGGCACTGAAGCTTTCTTT.

This chain uses TRBV7-2 with TRBJ2-7; D is uncertain. Looked up from germline, CDR1 is SGHTA and CDR2 is FQGNSA. Trimming stripped 2 bases from V and 1 base from J, with 9 bases between. CDR3 length: 14 residues. The CDR3 is CASSLIVGSYEQYF. CDR3 bases: TGTGCCAGCAGCTTAATAGTGGGGTCCTACGAGCAGTACTTC.

V gene TRBV24-1 combines with J gene TRBJ2-1; a weak D match, TRBD1 (5 bases). The V gene's germline CDR1 is KGHDR and CDR2 SFDVKD. Trimming shortened V by 3 bases and J by 8 bases, and 16 bases separated the two germline ends. CDR3 size: 15 residues. The CDR3: CATSDPPGRADEQFF. The CDR3 coding sequence is TGTGCCACCAGTGATCCCCCCGGCAGGGCGGATGAGCAGTTCTTC.

The rearrangement joins TRBV12-3 or TRBV12-4 to TRBJ1-1; weak D call: TRBD1 (5 bases). The CDR3 is made up of 11 amino acids. The ends were cut back, 11 bases at V and 2 bases at J, with 9 bases in the middle. CDR3 region: CACQGNTEAFF. In nucleotides, the CDR3 is TGTGCCTGCCAGGGTAACACTGAAGCTTTCTTT.

This rearrangement joins TRBV30 to TRBJ1-1, with D maybe TRBD1 (6 bases). The CDR3 has 13 residues. The V gene lost 4 bases and the J gene lost 4 bases, with 13 bases spanning the gap. Germline V gene data show CDR1 as GTSNPN and CDR2 as SVGIG (reference sequence). The CDR3: CAWTVGGGTEAFF. CDR3 nucleotides: TGTGCCTGGACCGTAGGGGGGGGCACTGAAGCTTTCTTT.

The chain joins TRBV6-5 to TRBJ1-3, with D possibly being TRBD1 (6 bases). Between the trimmed V and J ends, which lost 6 bases and 2 bases, there was a span of 11 bases. Germline CDR1 MNHEY, CDR2 SVGAGI. The length of the CDR3 is 14 residues. CDR3 in DNA: TGTGCCAGCAGAATACAGGGCGCTGGAAACACCATATATTTT. This gives the protein CASRIQGAGNTIYF.

The V and J genes are TRBV27 and TRBJ1-1; D gene uncertain. Germline CDR1 MNHEY, CDR2 SMNVEV (reference sequence). V lost 1 base and J 9 bases, leaving 3 bases between the germline ends. The CDR3 runs 10 residues. CDR3 DNA: TGTGCCAGCAGTTTATTGAAAGCTTTCTTT. This encodes CASSLLKAFF.

The chain links TRBV4-2 to TRBJ2-7, with 8 bases identical to TRBD2. CDR1 and CDR2 (germline): LGHNA, YNFKEQ. CDR3 length equals 17 residues. J gave up 4 bases and V 0 bases, and 11 bases lay outside the gene matches. CDR3 DNA: TGTGCCAGCAGCCAAGATCGGGGGGAAGCGGGGGAATACGAGCAGTACTTC. Its protein is CASSQDRGEAGEYEQYF.